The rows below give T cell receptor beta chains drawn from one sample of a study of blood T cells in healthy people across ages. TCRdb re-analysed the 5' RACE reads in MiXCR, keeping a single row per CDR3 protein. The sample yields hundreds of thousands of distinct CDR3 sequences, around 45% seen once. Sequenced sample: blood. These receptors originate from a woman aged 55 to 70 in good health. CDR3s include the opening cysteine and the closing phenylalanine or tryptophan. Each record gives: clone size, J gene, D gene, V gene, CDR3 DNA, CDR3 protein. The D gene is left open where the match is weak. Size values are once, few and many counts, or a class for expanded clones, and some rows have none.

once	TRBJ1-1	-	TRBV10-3	TGTGCCATCAGTGCGGTGAGCGCGAACACTGAAGCTTTCTTT	CAISAVSANTEAFF
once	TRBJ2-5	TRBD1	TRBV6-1	TGTGCCAGCAGTGAAATGGGGACAGAACAAGAGACCCAGTACTTC	CASSEMGTEQETQYF
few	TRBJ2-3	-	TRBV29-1	TGCAGCGTTATGGTCTTAAGCACAGATACGCAGTATTTT	CSVMVLSTDTQYF
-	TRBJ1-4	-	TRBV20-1	TGCAGTGCACGGTGGGCTCAGGGGCCCGGGGAAAAACTGTTTTTT	CSARWAQGPGEKLFF
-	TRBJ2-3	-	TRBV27	TGTGCCAGCAGTTTATACAACGGAGGCTCAGATACGCAGTATTTT	CASSLYNGGSDTQYF
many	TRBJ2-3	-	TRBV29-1	TGCAGCGTTGACAGGTTTACAGATACGCAGTATTTT	CSVDRFTDTQYF
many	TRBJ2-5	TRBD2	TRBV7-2	TGTGCCAGCAGCCTAGCGGCAGGGAGGGACGAGACCCAGTACTTC	CASSLAAGRDETQYF
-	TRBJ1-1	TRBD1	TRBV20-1	TGCAGTGCTAGGGAACAGGGGGCGAACACTGAAGCTTTCTTT	CSAREQGANTEAFF
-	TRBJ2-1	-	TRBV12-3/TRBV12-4	TGTGCCAGCAACCCAGGGTCGCAGAGCTACAATGAGCAGTTCTTC	CASNPGSQSYNEQFF
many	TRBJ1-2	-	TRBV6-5	TGTGCCAGCAGTTACAGCCCCTCTAACTATGGCTACACCTTC	CASSYSPSNYGYTF
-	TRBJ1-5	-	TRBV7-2	TGTGCCAGCGGCAAAACAGGGATGAGCAATCAGCCCCAGCATTTT	CASGKTGMSNQPQHF
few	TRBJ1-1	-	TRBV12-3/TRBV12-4	TGTGCCAGCAGTTTAGTATCTCGTTGGAACACTGAAGCTTTCTTT	CASSLVSRWNTEAFF
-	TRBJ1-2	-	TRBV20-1	TGCAGTGCTAGTCCTGCCGGGACCGAGAACTATGGCTACACCTTC	CSASPAGTENYGYTF
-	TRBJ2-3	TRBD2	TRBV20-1	TGCAGTGCCCTGGGACTAGCGTGGACAGATACGCAGTATTTT	CSALGLAWTDTQYF
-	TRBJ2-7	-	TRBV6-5	TGTGCCAGCCAGACTCGATACGAGCAGTACTTC	CASQTRYEQYF
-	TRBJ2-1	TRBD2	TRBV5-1	TGCGCCAGCAGCGTCCTAGCGGGAGGCTACAATGAGCAGTTCTTC	CASSVLAGGYNEQFF
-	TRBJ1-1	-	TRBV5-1	TGCGCCAGCAGCGTTTCAGGGTCAGAAACTGAAGCTTTCTTT	CASSVSGSETEAFF
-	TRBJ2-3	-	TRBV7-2	TGTGCCAGCAGCTCGCCGGGAGTGGGCACAGATACGCAGTATTTT	CASSSPGVGTDTQYF
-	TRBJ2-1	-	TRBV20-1	TGCAGTGCTAGACGAGCCGGGATCCCCAATGAGCAGTTCTTC	CSARRAGIPNEQFF
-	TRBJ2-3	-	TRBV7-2	TGTGCCAGCAGCTTGGAGCCGACCTTAGCAGATACGCAGTATTTT	CASSLEPTLADTQYF
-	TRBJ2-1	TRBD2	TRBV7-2	TGTGCCAGCAGCGGGGGGGGAGGAACGAATGAGCAGTTCTTC	CASSGGGGTNEQFF
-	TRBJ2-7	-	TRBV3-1	TGTGCCAGCAGCCAAGTTGCGGGTTACGAGCAGTACTTC	CASSQVAGYEQYF
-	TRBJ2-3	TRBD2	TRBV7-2	TGTGCCAGCAGCCCGAGTGCTAGCGGGACCTATAGCACAGATACGCAGTATTTT	CASSPSASGTYSTDTQYF
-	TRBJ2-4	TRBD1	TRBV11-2	TGTGCCAGCAGCTATCCTCCCCCACAGGGGGCCAAAAACATTCAGTACTTC	CASSYPPPQGAKNIQYF
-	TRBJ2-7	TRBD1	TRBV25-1	TGTGCCAGCAGTGGCCGGGGGACAGGTTTCTACGAGCAGTACTTC	CASSGRGTGFYEQYF
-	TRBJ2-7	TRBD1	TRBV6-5	TGTGCCAGCAGCTTCAGGGGGCTCTACGAGCAGTACTTC	CASSFRGLYEQYF
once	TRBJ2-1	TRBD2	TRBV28	TGTGCCAGCAGCTTTCTAGCGGCCTACAATGAGCAGTTCTTC	CASSFLAAYNEQFF
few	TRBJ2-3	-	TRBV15	TGTGCCACCAGCAGAGACGGGAAGAGCACAGATACGCAGTATTTT	CATSRDGKSTDTQYF
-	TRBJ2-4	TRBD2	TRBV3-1	TGTGCCAGCAGCCAGGCGTCTAGCGGGAGGGTCAAAAACATTCAGTACTTC	CASSQASSGRVKNIQYF
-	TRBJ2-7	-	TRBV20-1	TGCAGTGCTAGAGGTCGGGATCCTTCCTACGAGCAGTACTTC	CSARGRDPSYEQYF
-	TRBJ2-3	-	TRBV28	TGTGCCGCTGGAGGGAGCGGGTCTAGCACAGATACGCAGTATTTT	CAAGGSGSSTDTQYF
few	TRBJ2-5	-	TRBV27	TGTGCCAGCAGTGCATCCCGGGATAGGGCAGGCAACCCGTACTTC	CASSASRDRAGNPYF
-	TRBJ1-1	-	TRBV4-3	TGCGCCAGCAGCCAAGACCAGGGATCAGACCCAGCTTTCTTT	CASSQDQGSDPAFF
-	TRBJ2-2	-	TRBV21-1	TGTGCCAGCAGCCCCCAGGAGGGGCACACCGGGGAGCTGTTTTTT	CASSPQEGHTGELFF
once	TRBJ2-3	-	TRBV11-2	TGTGCCAGCCAGCCCTTGGAGGGACCAGATACGCAGTATTTT	CASQPLEGPDTQYF
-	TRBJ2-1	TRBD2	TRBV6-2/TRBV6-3	TGTGCCAGCAGTTACTCGCTAGCGGAGGTACAAGAGACCCAGTTCTTC	CASSYSLAEVQETQFF
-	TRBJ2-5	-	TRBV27	TGTGCCAGCAGATCACCCGGGTCTGGGGAGACCCAGTACTTC	CASRSPGSGETQYF
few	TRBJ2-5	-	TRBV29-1	TGCAGCGCCAGATCTACAGGGATCCAAGAGACCCAGTACTTC	CSARSTGIQETQYF
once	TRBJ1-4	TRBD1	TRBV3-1	TGTGCCAGCAGCAAGGACAGGGGAAATGAAAAACTGTTTTTT	CASSKDRGNEKLFF
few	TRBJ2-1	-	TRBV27	TGTGCCAGCAGTTTATACCCGGCCTTAGCATACAATGAGCAGTTCTTC	CASSLYPALAYNEQFF
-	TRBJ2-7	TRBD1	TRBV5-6	TGTGCCAGCAGCGGGGACAGGGCCGACGAGCAGTACTTC	CASSGDRADEQYF
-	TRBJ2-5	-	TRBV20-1	TGCAGTGCTCCCCTTGGGAAGGAGACCCAGTACTTC	CSAPLGKETQYF
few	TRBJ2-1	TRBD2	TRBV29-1	TGCAGCGCCCTAGGACTAGCGCATAGCTCCTACAATGAGCAGTTCTTC	CSALGLAHSSYNEQFF
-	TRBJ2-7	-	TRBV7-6	TGTGCCAGCAGCTTAGGTGTCCCAGAAAGTAAAGGGGCCTACGAGCAGTACTTC	CASSLGVPESKGAYEQYF
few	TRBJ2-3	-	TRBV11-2	TGTGCCAGCAGGTCCGGGGGCACAGATACGCAGTATTTT	CASRSGGTDTQYF
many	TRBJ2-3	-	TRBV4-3	TGCGCCAGCAGCCCCCGGGGCGTTAGCACAGATACGCAGTATTTT	CASSPRGVSTDTQYF
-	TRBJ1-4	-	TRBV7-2	TGTGCCAGCAGCTTAGACCGCGGCGTTGAAAAACTGTTTTTT	CASSLDRGVEKLFF
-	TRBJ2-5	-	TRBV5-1	TGCGCCAGCAGCTTGGCACTGACCGAGGGCTATGAGCAGTACTTC	CASSLALTEGYEQYF
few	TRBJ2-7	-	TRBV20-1	TGCAGTGGGAGAGGGACACTCATCTACGAGCAGTACTTC	CSGRGTLIYEQYF
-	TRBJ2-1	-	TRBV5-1	TGCGCCAGCAGCTTGGAGTCTCAGGGCGAGCAGTTCTTC	CASSLESQGEQFF